This T cell receptor beta chain was identified in a study of T cells after yellow fever vaccination. Points from the study as a whole: It was a weaker secondary response, yet one that peaked faster, at day 5 versus 15.

In TCRdb, the 5' RACE reads were re-called with MiXCR into one record per CDR3 protein. The data hold 500,000 to 650,000 distinct CDR3 sequences, with roughly 12% observed a single time. V gave up 0 bases and J gave up 9 bases; unmatched junction bases: 4. This CDR3 spans 16 amino acids. From germline, CDR1 is MNHEY and CDR2 SVGEGT. This clonotype was counted only a few times. Its specificity is not known. The rearrangement links TRBV6-2 or TRBV6-3 to TRBJ2-1; TRBD2 agrees at 14 bases. The sequence was collected from a man aged 25-45 years who received the YFV17D yellow fever vaccine. This material consisted of PBMCs, taken on the day of the yellow fever booster vaccination. CDR3 coding DNA: TGTGCCAGCAGTTACTCGACTAGCGGGAGGGCCGGTGAGCAGTTCTTC. Protein sequence: CASSYSTSGRAGEQFF.